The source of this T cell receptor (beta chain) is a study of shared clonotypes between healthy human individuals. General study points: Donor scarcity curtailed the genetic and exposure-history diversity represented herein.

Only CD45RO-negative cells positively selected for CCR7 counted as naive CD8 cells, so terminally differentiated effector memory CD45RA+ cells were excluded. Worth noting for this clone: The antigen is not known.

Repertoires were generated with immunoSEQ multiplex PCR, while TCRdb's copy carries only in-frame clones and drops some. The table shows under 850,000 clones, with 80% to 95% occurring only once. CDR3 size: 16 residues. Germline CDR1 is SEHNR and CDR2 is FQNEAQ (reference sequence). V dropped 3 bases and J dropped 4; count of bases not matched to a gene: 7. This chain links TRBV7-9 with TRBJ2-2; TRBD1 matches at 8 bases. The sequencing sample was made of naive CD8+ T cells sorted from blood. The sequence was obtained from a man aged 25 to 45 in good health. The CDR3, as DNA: TGTGCCAGCAGCTTCTACAGGGGGGCCGGCACCGGGGAGCTGTTTTTT. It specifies CASSFYRGAGTGELFF.